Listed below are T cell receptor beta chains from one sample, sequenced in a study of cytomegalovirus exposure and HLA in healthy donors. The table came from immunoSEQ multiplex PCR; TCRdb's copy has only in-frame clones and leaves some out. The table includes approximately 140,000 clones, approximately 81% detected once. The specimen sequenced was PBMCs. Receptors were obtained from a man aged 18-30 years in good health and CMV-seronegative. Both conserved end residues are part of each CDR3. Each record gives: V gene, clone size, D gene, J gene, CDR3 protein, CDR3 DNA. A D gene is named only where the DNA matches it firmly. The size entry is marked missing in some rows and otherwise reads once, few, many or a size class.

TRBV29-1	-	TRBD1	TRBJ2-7	CSAGTGKIYEQYF	TGCAGCGCTGGGACAGGCAAGATCTACGAGCAGTACTTC
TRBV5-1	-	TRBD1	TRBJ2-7	CASSPGVRTGFYEQYF	TGCGCCAGCAGCCCAGGTGTTCGGACAGGCTTCTACGAGCAGTACTTC
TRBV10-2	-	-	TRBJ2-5	CATVRGRGSQETQYF	TGCGCCACTGTACGGGGCAGGGGTTCCCAAGAGACCCAGTACTTC
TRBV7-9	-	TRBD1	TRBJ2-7	CASSSGQGSYEQYF	TGTGCCAGCAGTTCCGGACAGGGTTCCTACGAGCAGTACTTC
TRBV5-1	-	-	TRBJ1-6	CASSLAQGNSPLHF	TGCGCCAGCAGCTTGGCACAGGGCAATTCACCCCTCCACTTT
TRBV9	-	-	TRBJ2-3	CASSPSNSGADTQYF	TGTGCCAGCAGCCCTAGTAATTCAGGGGCAGATACGCAGTATTTT
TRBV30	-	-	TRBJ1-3	CAWSVDRLFSGNTIYF	TGTGCCTGGAGTGTTGACAGGCTCTTCTCTGGAAACACCATATATTTT
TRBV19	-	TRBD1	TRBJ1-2	CASRLQGEDYGYTF	TGTGCCAGTAGGCTACAGGGGGAGGACTATGGCTACACCTTC
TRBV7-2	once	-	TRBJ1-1	CACPGNTEAFF	TGTGCCTGTCCGGGGAACACTGAAGCTTTCTTT
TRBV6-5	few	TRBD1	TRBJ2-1	CASSLGQFNEQFF	TGTGCCAGCAGCCTGGGACAGTTTAATGAGCAGTTCTTC
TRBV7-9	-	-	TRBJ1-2	CASSRGEHGYTF	TGTGCCAGCAGCCGGGGTGAACATGGCTACACCTTC
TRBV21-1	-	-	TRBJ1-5	CASSIGQGNNQPQHF	TGTGCCAGCAGTATTGGACAGGGCAACAATCAGCCCCAGCATTTT
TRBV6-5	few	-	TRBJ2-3	CASTLGSSADTQYF	TGTGCCAGCACCCTAGGCAGTAGCGCAGATACGCAGTATTTT
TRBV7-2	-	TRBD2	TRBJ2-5	CASSFSGGEETQYF	TGTGCCAGCAGCTTTAGCGGGGGGGAAGAGACCCAGTACTTC
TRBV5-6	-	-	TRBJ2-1	CASSPNRATFWFF	TGTGCCAGCAGCCCAAACAGGGCCACGTTTTGGTTCTTC
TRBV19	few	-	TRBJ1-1	CASRGWRGNTEAFF	TGTGCCAGTAGAGGGTGGCGGGGGAACACTGAAGCTTTCTTT
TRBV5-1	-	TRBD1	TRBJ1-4	CASSLMDRGLEKLFF	TGCGCCAGCAGCTTGATGGACAGGGGGCTAGAAAAACTGTTTTTT
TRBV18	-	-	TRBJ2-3	CASSPVSSTDTQYF	TGTGCCAGCTCACCCGTATCTAGCACAGATACGCAGTATTTT
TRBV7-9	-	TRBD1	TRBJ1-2	CASSSRDRALDYGYTF	TGTGCCAGCAGCTCACGGGACAGGGCCCTGGACTATGGCTACACCTTC
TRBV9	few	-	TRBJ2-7	CASSVTADSYEQYF	TGTGCCAGCAGCGTCACAGCAGATAGCTACGAGCAGTACTTC
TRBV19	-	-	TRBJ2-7	CASSIVAGNRYEQYF	TGTGCCAGTAGTATAGTGGCAGGGAATCGCTACGAGCAGTACTTC
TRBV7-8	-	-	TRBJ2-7	CASSTGIGSRDYEQYF	TGTGCCAGCAGCACAGGGATTGGGAGCCGCGACTACGAGCAGTACTTC
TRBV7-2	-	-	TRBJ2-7	CASSLGLGSYEQYF	TGTGCCAGCAGCTTAGGACTAGGCTCCTACGAGCAGTACTTC
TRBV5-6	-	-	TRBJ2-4	CTSSLDLSIQYF	TGTACCAGCAGCTTGGACTTATCCATTCAGTACTTC
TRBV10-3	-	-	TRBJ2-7	CAMWGVGPPKSYEQYF	TGTGCCATGTGGGGAGTAGGGCCTCCAAAGTCCTACGAGCAGTACTTC
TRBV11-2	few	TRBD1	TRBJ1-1	CASSSQGADTEAFF	TGTGCCAGCAGTTCACAGGGGGCGGACACTGAAGCTTTCTTT
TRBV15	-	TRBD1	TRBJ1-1	CATSREDRVGAEAFF	TGTGCCACCAGCAGAGAAGACAGGGTGGGCGCTGAAGCTTTCTTT
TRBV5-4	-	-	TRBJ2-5	CASSAGQNQETQYF	TGTGCCAGCAGTGCCGGACAGAACCAAGAGACCCAGTACTTC
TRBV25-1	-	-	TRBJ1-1	CASSEWGGLFSEAFF	TGTGCCAGCAGTGAATGGGGGGGACTGTTCTCTGAAGCTTTCTTT
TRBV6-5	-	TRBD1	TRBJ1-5	CASSSGQGNQPQHF	TGTGCCAGCAGTTCAGGACAGGGGAATCAGCCCCAGCATTTT
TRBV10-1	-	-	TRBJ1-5	CASSEGTLNQPQHF	TGCGCCAGCAGTGAGGGGACACTCAATCAGCCCCAGCATTTT
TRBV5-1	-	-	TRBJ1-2	CASSFQGGYTF	TGCGCCAGCAGCTTCCAGGGGGGCTACACCTTC
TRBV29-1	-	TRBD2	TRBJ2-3	CSVGLAGRADTQYF	TGCAGCGTGGGACTAGCGGGGAGGGCAGATACGCAGTATTTT
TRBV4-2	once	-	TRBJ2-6	CASSQEGAISGANVLTF	TGTGCCAGCAGCCAAGAGGGAGCGATCTCTGGGGCCAACGTCCTGACTTTC
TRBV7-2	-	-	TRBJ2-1	CASSPLGHRNSYNEQFF	TGTGCCAGCAGCCCTCTGGGACACCGTAACTCCTACAATGAGCAGTTCTTC
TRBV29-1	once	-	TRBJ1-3	CSVERGINTIYF	TGCAGCGTTGAACGGGGGATAAACACCATATATTTT
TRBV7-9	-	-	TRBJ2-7	CASSPSPRSYSSYEQYF	TGTGCCAGCAGCCCCTCCCCGCGTTCTTACAGCTCCTACGAGCAGTACTTC
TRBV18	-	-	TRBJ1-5	CASSRSGGNQPQHF	TGTGCCAGCTCACGGTCGGGTGGTAATCAGCCCCAGCATTTT
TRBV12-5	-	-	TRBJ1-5	CASGLPRQPNQPQHF	TGTGCTAGTGGTTTGCCACGACAGCCCAATCAGCCCCAGCATTTT
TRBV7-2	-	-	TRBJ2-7	CASSRRYEQYF	TGTGCCAGCAGCAGGAGGTACGAGCAGTACTTC
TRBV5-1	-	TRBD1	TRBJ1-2	CATRQGAGYGYTF	TGCGCCACCCGACAGGGGGCGGGCTATGGCTACACCTTC
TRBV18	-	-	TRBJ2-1	CASSPGGATPNEQFF	TGTGCCAGCTCACCAGGGGGGGCAACCCCCAATGAGCAGTTCTTC
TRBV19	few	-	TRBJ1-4	CASSILGGVEVF	TGTGCCAGTAGTATCCTAGGCGGTGTAGAGGTTTTT
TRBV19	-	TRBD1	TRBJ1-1	CASSQTGGTEAFF	TGTGCCAGTTCTCAGACAGGGGGGACTGAAGCTTTCTTT
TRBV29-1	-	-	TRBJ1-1	CSVVRGLMNTEAFF	TGCAGCGTTGTTCGCGGGCTGATGAACACTGAAGCTTTCTTT
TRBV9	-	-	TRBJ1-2	CASSVGRTEPYGYTF	TGTGCCAGCAGCGTGGGGCGGACAGAACCTTATGGCTACACCTTC
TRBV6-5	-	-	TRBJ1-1	CATRGLTEAFF	TGTGCCACCCGTGGGCTCACTGAAGCTTTCTTT
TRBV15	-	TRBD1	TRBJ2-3	CATSTIRTGVSTDTQYF	TGTGCCACCAGCACAATTCGGACAGGGGTTAGCACAGATACGCAGTATTTT
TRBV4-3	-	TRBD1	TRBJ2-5	CASSQWDRAQETQYF	TGCGCCAGCAGCCAATGGGACAGGGCCCAAGAGACCCAGTACTTC
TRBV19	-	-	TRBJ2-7	CASAGFEEQYF	TGTGCCAGTGCAGGATTCGAGGAGCAGTACTTC
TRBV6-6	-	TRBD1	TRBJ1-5	CASRHNGQGNQPQHF	TGTGCCAGCAGACACAACGGACAGGGAAATCAGCCCCAGCATTTT
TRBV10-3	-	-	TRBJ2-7	CAISGATDYEQYF	TGTGCCATCAGTGGGGCCACAGACTACGAGCAGTACTTC
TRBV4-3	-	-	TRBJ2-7	CASSQVGSYEQYF	TGCGCCAGCAGCCAAGTGGGCAGCTACGAGCAGTACTTC
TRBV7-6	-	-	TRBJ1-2	CASSLSSIRSLQRDGYTF	TGTGCCAGCAGCTTATCGTCTATTCGGAGCCTTCAACGCGATGGCTACACCTTC